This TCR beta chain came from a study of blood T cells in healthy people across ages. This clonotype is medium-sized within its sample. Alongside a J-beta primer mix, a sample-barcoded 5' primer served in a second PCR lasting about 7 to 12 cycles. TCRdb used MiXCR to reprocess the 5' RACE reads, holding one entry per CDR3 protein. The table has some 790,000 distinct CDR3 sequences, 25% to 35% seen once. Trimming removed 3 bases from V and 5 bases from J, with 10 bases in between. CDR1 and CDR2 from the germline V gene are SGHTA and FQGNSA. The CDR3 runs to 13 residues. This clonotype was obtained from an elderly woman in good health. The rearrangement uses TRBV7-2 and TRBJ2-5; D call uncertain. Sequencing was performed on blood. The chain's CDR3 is CASSFRVRETQYF. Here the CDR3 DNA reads TGTGCCAGCAGCTTCCGGGTACGGGAGACCCAGTACTTC.